Sequencing of this T cell receptor (beta chain) was carried out in a study of shared clonotypes between healthy human individuals. Notes on the study in general: Sharing across four donors was seen in 4% to 6.5% of naive CD4 clonotypes.

The V end lost 5 bases, the J end lost 0 bases, and 10 bases lay between the germline ends. Germline V CDR1 and CDR2: MNHNS, SASEGT. The CDR3 runs 14 residues. Cells designated naive CD8 were CD45RO-negative and were positively selected for CCR7, with terminally differentiated effector memory CD45RA+ cells excluded. Repertoires were generated with immunoSEQ multiplex PCR, while TCRdb's copy carries only in-frame clones and drops some. The sample holds about 2.1 million clones; about 92% are singletons and the top ten take 1.7%. Worth noting for this clone: Its antigen is currently unknown.

The specimen sequenced was naive CD8+ T cells from PBMCs. The genes are TRBV6-1 and TRBJ1-2, with D hard to call. This TCR was recovered from a man younger than 35 in good health. Some clones in this sample may be carry-over from other donors' samples. DNA of the CDR3: TGTGCCAGCAGTACGGGGAGAACTAACTATGGCTACACCTTC. Protein: CASSTGRTNYGYTF.